This T cell receptor beta chain emerged from a study of cytomegalovirus exposure and HLA in healthy donors listed by TCRdb under 2017. The study in broad terms: An earlier analysis of several hundred of the donors reported 250 to 350 Gb of sequence data and roughly 120 million unique TCR beta sequences obtained from about 179 million T cells. An early release covering more than 500 HLA-typed donors comprised 250 to 350 gigabases of sequencing data and tens of millions of unique TCR sequences. Among the roughly 410 genotyped donors, around 81% belonged to the genetic ancestry cluster associated with self-reported Caucasian donors. The study was designed to test whether signatures of past pathogen exposure could be identified by cataloging public T cell receptors. Using immunosequencing, the study profiled T cell repertoires from 666 subjects and related those repertoires to cytomegalovirus serostatus. A separate validation cohort of 100 to 150 different subjects was used in addition to the roughly 620-subject first cohort. To predict cytomegalovirus infection status, the study combined high-throughput TCR immunosequencing, statistical association of individual TCRs with disease status, and machine learning. A later analysis re-examined previously published TCR beta repertoires from about 670 donors and added high-resolution HLA genotyping to investigate patterns of TCR occurrence. Rather than drawing on any new phenotypic data, the later analysis identified candidate immune exposures from TCR beta sequences and the way those sequences occurred across donors. To decide whether each TCR beta V gene segment behaved as functional or pseudogenic, an earlier analysis of approximately 620 of the donors relied on high-throughput TCR beta sequencing. Donor age, sex, ethnicity and CMV serostatus were collected together with the repertoire data. Genome-wide SNP genotypes for about 65% of the 666 donors were used in a later genetic analysis, which treated that subset as a discovery cohort. Every repertoire in the discovery cohort had been generated on one and the same sequencing platform. HLA typing covered class I and class II loci at four-digit resolution. The number of typed donors differed by locus: 629-630 for A, B, C, DRB1 and DQB1; 500 to 550 for DQA1; approximately 600 for DPA1; and roughly 490 for DPB1. Four or five DR-DQ haplotypes were handled as single units for association and clustering because linkage in the cohort was strong. Among about 400 genotyped donors of the cohort, an average of approximately 240,000 unique TCR beta nucleotide sequences was sequenced per donor, of which approximately 19% were non-productive. Findings and caveats that apply to the study as a whole: A later analysis found that HLA-associated TCR beta chains were more clonally expanded and had lower generation probabilities than equally common non-associated chains. Several of the top co-occurrence clusters appeared to be linked to parvovirus B19, influenza, CMV and Epstein-Barr virus, according to a later analysis. Compared with the 666-donor mean, donors in an Asian-associated ancestry cluster had fewer N-insertions in productive TCRs, according to a later genetic analysis. In a later analysis, the rate of TCR association differed among HLA loci, with DRB1 alleles having the most associated TCRs and HLA-C alleles having the fewest. Some IMGT-functional V segments, including TRBV6-2 and TRBV6-3, could not be distinguished by the 87-base-pair reads and were therefore excluded. When HLA alleles, especially DR and DQ, strongly co-occurred, TCR associations were difficult to assign to individual alleles. Linkage disequilibrium might explain the correlated functional status among segregating V segments, but an unknown experimental factor could not be excluded. An association between a missense DCLRE1C variant and V-gene and J-gene trimming of TCR beta chains was found in a later genetic analysis and replicated in an independent cohort. In a later analysis, most CMV-associated TCR beta chains were found to appear HLA-restricted, with HLA associations seemingly driven largely by CMV exposure. The classifier was reported to diagnose cytomegalovirus status with high specificity and sensitivity in both the original and validation cohorts. A further reported finding was that TCR beta sequences accurately predicted the HLA-A and HLA-B alleles for most subjects in the first cohort. The study listed 150 to 200 TCR beta chains as associated with cytomegalovirus. The only immune exposure information available for the cohort was CMV serostatus. The sequencing pipeline was judged likely to have produced a cluster of highly shared sequence variants as a technical artifact. Most TCR sequences were observed very rarely across donors, whereas some public TCRs were present in many individuals. Only TCR beta chains were sequenced in this cohort, and the absence of alpha or paired-chain data limited detectable features. Three of the identified cytomegalovirus-associated TCR beta chains were confirmed in vitro to be specific for cytomegalovirus antigens. Because counts were too low, seventeen rarely observed V segments, including chromosome 9 orphons, were left out of the earlier analysis of about 620 of the donors. In an earlier analysis of roughly 560 of the donors, most TCR beta V segments were observed in productive rearrangements about 87% or about 30% of the time, broadly matching IMGT annotations. HLA typing was unavailable for some donors at each locus, so association tests used only the typed subset. According to the authors, the approach could potentially be generalized to other disease states and immunological phenotypes. A later analysis associated around 16,000 TCR beta sequences with specific HLA alleles at a false discovery rate of 0.05. Presence/absence analyses assumed roughly uniform sequencing depth across donors, an assumption that may not hold.

The CDR1 and CDR2 encoded by the germline V gene (reference sequence) are MNHEY and SMNVEV. Including the terminal cysteine and phenylalanine, the CDR3 comprises 18 residues. Of all the DNA, just the CDR3 is kept, 54 bases in frame from base 1. From V the trimming removes 5 bases and from J it removes 3 bases, while the gene matches leave 13 bases of the junction unaccounted for. This clone showed up just once. Its binding antigen is unknown. Base qualities are not provided; no much larger clone lies one nucleotide away. The cohort consisted of 650 to 700 healthy bone marrow donors. Cohort members were all nominally healthy when sampled, although unrecorded immune exposures were likely present. The donor was CMV seronegative and belonged to the group of 350 or so seronegative cohort members. Each donor provided a peripheral blood sample, and peripheral blood mononuclear cells were used for TCR beta sequencing. Genomic DNA extraction from the blood cell samples was performed with the Qiagen DNeasy Blood Extraction Kit.

The library was built by means of the immunoSEQ multiplex PCR assay. For the multiplex PCR, a mixture combining 60 forward primers for TCR Vbeta segments and 13 reverse primers for TCR Jbeta segments was used. The CDR3 region of rearranged TCR beta genes was amplified from genomic DNA with a multiplex PCR assay. The amplified TCR beta libraries were sequenced on the Illumina HiSeq System as 87-base-pair reads. As for the original processing: A later analysis counted about 82 million unique TCR beta chains across the 650 to 700 repertoires, and approximately 11 million of these chains were shared by at least two donors. To remove PCR and sequencing errors, raw reads were error-corrected and collapsed into unique sequences using a nearest-neighbor algorithm that merged closely related sequences. CDR3 sequences were aligned to IMGT reference sequences to assign V, D and J gene segments. For a sequence to be retained, a match of at least six nucleotides was required to both a V gene segment and a J gene segment. A rearrangement counted as productive if the CDR3 had no stop codons and remained in frame with V and J, and every other rearrangement counted as non-productive. CDR3 was defined according to IMGT convention as the region running from the second conserved V-encoded cysteine to the conserved J-encoded phenylalanine. In an earlier analysis of 550 to 650 of the donors, sequences lacking an unambiguous match to a single V gene segment were excluded. An earlier analysis of 500 to 700 of the donors classified V segments as functional when productive rearrangements were above 56.7% and as segregating when the standard deviation between donors was above 5%. A statistical classification framework was built for diagnosing cytomegalovirus status from the catalog of TCR beta chain sequences. V and J gene assignment, in a later analysis, came from comparing TCR nucleotide sequences with IMGT/GENE-DB human TR gene sequences. The TCRdist pipeline was used in a later analysis to assign CDR3 sequences and most-parsimonious VDJ recombination scenarios. In a later analysis, each TCR beta chain was defined by its CDR3 amino acid sequence together with its V-gene family, and reads without a unique V-gene family were excluded. To address suspected cross-contamination and a sequencing artifact, a later analysis removed approximately 600 highly shared, low-generation-probability nucleotide sequences. For each public chain, a later analysis derived a clonal expansion index from normalized ranks of inferred template counts within each repertoire. A later analysis computed generation probabilities with a VDJ recombination model fitted to out-of-frame rearrangements, and checked the results against IGoR. In a later analysis, TCR-TCR, TCR-HLA and TCR-CMV co-occurrence was scored with hypergeometric tests, and a repertoire-size bias correction was applied to TCR pairs. To estimate false discovery rates, a later analysis permuted the HLA or CMV assignments 20 times. A later analysis grouped co-occurring TCRs with DBSCAN, adding TCRdist sequence similarity when clustering within HLA-allele-positive subsets. Co-occurrence clustering excluded repertoires with fewer than 30,000 or more than 120,000 public chains, plus five with anomalous nucleotide sharing. TCRdb took this table from immuneACCESS and kept in-frame rearrangements with V and J called. Such tables lack part of the clones; where checked against another copy, unresolved V genes explain under half of the gap, and the rest is unexplained. That table gives V, J and clone size, and the DNA gave D and trimming. The sample table lists about 190,000 clones, almost 80% of them with a count of one. The top ten clones comprise 1.5% to 2% of the sample.

The chain is assembled from TRBV27 and TRBJ2-7, and TRBD2 matches 13 of the central bases. The source material was PBMCs. The clonotype originates from a woman in her late teens or twenties in good health and CMV-seronegative. The DNA reads as follows: TGTGCCAGCAGTACGACCGGACTAGCGGGGGAGATGTACTACGAGCAGTACTTC. Protein translation: CASSTTGLAGEMYYEQYF.